This record looks at one TCR beta chain sequence and its context. No antigen is known for it. A much more abundant neighbour one base away suggests this may be a read error. TCR beta cDNA came from approximately 540 ng total RNA, primed with a constant-region primer. Amplification in three nested multiplex PCR rounds with slightly modified ARM-PCR gave rise to TCR beta libraries. Researchers ran the first two PCR rounds for around 10 cycles each with TRBV1-TRBV30 forward primers and a C-beta reverse primer. TCRdb re-derived calls from the multiplex PCR reads in MiXCR, one entry per CDR3 protein. The table shows about 48,000 distinct CDR3 sequences, with over 65% occurring only once. The germline CDR1 and CDR2 sequences are DFQATT and SNEGSKA (reference sequence). The V end was cut by 3 bases, the J end by 2 bases, with 15 bases between. The CDR3 is made up of 15 amino acids. This record belongs to a study of tumor-infiltrating lymphocytes in primary liver carcinoma. Study-wide context: Each sample had roughly 3.5 to 8 million productive TCRbeta reads regardless of tissue type.

Study-wide findings and caveats: Whereas tumor region pairs overlapped more, tumor-adjacent and tumor-blood pairs overlapped less.

Unsorted bulk tissue of about 17-32 mg yielded co-extracted RNA and DNA. Treatment of the patients' primary liver carcinoma consisted of surgical resection. With chronic HBV infection, the patients were also treatment-naive. The material sequenced was liver tumor tissue from sampling region 3. As to subset: tumor region T3, left-lateral pole. V and J are TRBV20-1 and TRBJ2-3, with D perhaps being TRBD1 or TRBD2 (6 bases each). The receptor comes from a man aged 40-55 years with primary liver carcinoma and hepatitis B virus infection. As DNA, the CDR3 is TGCAGTGCTAGCACCACGGGGGCAAACACAGATACGCAGTATTTT. This encodes CSASTTGANTDTQYF.